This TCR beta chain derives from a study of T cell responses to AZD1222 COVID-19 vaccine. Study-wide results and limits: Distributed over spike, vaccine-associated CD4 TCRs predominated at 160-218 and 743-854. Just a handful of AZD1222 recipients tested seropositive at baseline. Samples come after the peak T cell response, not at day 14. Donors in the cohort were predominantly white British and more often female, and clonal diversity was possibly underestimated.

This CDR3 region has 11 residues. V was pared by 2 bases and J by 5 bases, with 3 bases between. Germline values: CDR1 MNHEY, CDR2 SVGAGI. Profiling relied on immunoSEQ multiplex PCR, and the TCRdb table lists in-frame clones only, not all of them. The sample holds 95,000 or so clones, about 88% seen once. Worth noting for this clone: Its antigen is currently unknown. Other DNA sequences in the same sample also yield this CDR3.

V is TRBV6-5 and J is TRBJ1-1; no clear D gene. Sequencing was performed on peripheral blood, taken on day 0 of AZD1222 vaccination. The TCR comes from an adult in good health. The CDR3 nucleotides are TGTGCCAGCAGTTACGGAACTGAAGCTTTCTTT. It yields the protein CASSYGTEAFF.